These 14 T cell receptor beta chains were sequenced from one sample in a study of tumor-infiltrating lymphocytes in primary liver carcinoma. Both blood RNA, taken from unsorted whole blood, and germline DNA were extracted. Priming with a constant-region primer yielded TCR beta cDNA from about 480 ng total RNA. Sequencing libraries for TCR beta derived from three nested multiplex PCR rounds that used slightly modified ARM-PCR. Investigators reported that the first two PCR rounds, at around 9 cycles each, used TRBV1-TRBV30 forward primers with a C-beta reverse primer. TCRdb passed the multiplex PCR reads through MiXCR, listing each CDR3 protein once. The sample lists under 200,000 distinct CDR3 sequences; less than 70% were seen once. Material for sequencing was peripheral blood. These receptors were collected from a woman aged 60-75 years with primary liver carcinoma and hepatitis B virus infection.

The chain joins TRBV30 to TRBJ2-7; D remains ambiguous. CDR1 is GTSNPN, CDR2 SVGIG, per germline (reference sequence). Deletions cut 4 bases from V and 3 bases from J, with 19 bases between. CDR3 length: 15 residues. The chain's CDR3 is CAWMGRRNSRYEQYF. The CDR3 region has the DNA TGTGCCTGGATGGGCCGAAGGAATAGTCGCTACGAGCAGTACTTC. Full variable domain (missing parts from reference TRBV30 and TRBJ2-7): SQTIHQWPATLVQPVGSPLSLECTVEGTSNPNLYWYRQAAGRGLQLLFYSVGIGQISSEVPQNLSASRPQDRQFILSSKKLLLSDSGFYLCAWMGRRNSRYEQYFGPGTRLTVT.

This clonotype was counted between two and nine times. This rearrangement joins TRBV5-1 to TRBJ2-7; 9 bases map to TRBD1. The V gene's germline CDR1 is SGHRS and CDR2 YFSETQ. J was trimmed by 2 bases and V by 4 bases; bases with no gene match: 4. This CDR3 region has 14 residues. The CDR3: CASSIGTGTYEQYF. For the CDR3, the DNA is TGCGCCAGCAGCATCGGGACAGGGACCTACGAGCAGTACTTC.

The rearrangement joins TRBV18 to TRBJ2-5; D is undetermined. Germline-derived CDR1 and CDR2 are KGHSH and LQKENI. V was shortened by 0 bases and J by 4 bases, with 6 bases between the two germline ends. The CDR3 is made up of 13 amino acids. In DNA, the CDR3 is TGTGCCAGCTCACCACCGATCACAGAGACCCAGTACTTC. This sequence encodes CASSPPITETQYF. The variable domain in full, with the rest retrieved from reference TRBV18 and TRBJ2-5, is NAGVMQNPRHLVRRRGQEARLRCSPMKGHSHVYWYRQLPEEGLKFMVYLQKENIIDESGMPKERFSAEFPKEGPSILRIQQVVRGDSAAYFCASSPPITETQYFGPGTRLLVL.

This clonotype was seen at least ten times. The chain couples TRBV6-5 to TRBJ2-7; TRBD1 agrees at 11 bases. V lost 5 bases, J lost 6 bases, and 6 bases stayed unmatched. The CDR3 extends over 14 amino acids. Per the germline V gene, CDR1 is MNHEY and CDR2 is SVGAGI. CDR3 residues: CASSPGTGGSEQYF. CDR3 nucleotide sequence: TGTGCCAGCAGTCCCGGGACAGGGGGGAGCGAGCAGTACTTC.

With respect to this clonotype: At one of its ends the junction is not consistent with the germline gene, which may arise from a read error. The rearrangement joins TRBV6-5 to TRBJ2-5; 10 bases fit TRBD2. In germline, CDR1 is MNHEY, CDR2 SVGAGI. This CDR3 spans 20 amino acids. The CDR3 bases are TGTGCCAGCAGCCGCTTCGGTCCGGGACTAGCGAGGTTACTTCAAGGGACCCAGTACTTC. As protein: CASSRFGPGLARLLQGTQYF.

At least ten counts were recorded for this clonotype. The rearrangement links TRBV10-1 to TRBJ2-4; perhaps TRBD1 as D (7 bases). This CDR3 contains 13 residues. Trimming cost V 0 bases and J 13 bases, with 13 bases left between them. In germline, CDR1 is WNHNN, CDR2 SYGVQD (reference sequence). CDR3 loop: CASSESGGQIQYF. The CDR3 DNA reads TGCGCCAGCAGTGAGTCGGGGGGACAGATACAGTACTTC.

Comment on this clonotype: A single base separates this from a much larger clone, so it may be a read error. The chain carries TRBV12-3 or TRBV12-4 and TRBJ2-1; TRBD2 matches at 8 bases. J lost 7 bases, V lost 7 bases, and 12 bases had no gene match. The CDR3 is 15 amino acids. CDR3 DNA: TGTGCCAGCACTTCATTACTAGCGGAGGGGAATGAGCAGTTCTTC. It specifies CASTSLLAEGNEQFF.

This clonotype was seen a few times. The CDR3 here is CASKPGSSYEQYF. The CDR3 DNA follows: TGCGCCAGCAAGCCGGGAAGCTCCTACGAGCAGTACTTC. The chain is built from TRBV5-1 and TRBJ2-7; D might be TRBD2 (5 bases). The length of the CDR3 is 13 residues. V was trimmed by 6 bases and J by 0 bases, leaving 10 bases between them. CDR1 and CDR2 from the germline V gene are SGHRS and YFSETQ.

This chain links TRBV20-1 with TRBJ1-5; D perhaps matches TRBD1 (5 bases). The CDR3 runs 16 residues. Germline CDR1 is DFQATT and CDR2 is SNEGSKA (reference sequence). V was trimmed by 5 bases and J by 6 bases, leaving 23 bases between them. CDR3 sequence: CSAVRPERGWGQPQHF. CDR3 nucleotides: TGCAGTGCTGTTCGTCCGGAGAGGGGATGGGGTCAGCCCCAGCATTTT.

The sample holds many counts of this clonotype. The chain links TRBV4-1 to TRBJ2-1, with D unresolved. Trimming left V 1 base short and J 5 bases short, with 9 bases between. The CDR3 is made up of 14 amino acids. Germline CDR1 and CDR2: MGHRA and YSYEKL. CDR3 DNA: TGCGCCAGCAGCCAAGTGGCTCCAGACAATGAGCAGTTCTTC. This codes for CASSQVAPDNEQFF.

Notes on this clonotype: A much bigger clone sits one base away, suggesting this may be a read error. The CDR3: CASKIQGLTEAFF. The CDR3, as DNA: TGTGCCAGCAAGATCCAGGGGTTAACTGAAGCTTTCTTT. The chain combines TRBV12-3 or TRBV12-4 with TRBJ1-1; D is possibly TRBD1 (6 bases). V dropped 7 bases and J dropped 5 bases, with 14 bases sitting between them. The CDR3 has 13 amino acids.

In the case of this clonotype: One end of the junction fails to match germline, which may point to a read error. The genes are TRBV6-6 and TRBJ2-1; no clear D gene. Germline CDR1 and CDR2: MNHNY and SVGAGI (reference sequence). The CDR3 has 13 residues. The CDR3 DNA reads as TGTGCCAGTAGTTACCTCGTTAACAATGAGCAGTTCTTC. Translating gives CASSYLVNNEQFF.

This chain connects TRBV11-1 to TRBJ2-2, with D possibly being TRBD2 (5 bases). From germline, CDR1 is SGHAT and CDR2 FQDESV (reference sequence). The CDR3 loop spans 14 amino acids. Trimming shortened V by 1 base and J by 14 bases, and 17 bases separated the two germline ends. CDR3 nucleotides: TGTGCCAGCAGCTTAGGACCGAACACCGGGGTACTGTTTTTT. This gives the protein CASSLGPNTGVLFF.

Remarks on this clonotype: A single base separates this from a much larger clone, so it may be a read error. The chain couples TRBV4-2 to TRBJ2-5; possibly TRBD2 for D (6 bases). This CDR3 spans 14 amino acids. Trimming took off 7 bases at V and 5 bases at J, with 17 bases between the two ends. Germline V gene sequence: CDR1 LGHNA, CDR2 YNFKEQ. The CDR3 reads CASNHGGVRETQYF. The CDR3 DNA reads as TGTGCCAGCAACCACGGCGGGGTGCGGGAGACCCAGTACTTC.